Sequencing of this T cell receptor beta chain was carried out in a study of Ad26.COV2.S vaccination and SARS-CoV-2 variants. Study context: COV1001, an Ad26.COV2.S trial, supplied this vaccine-arm donor. Study-level findings and limits: Vaccine recipients posted higher spike-specific TCR breadth than their placebo counterparts.

The sample's treatment: some 20 received Ad26.COV2.S at low or high dose, single or two shots; about 5 received placebo; per-sample allocation not given. On day 63 after the first injection, vaccine and placebo recipients gave samples. Wuhan-strain spike was delivered by a replication-incompetent Ad26 vector. Method: immunoSEQ multiplex PCR; TCRdb's copy keeps in-frame clones and lacks some. The top ten hold 3.4% of the sample, which has 360,000 or so clones, around 90% seen once. As to this clone: Its antigen is still unknown.

Germline loops: CDR1 MNHEY, CDR2 SVGAGI. The V end was cut by 5 bases, the J end by 3 bases, with 17 bases between. The CDR3 has 15 residues. The chain has TRBV6-5 and TRBJ2-7; tentative D call: TRBD1 (5 bases). This TCR was recovered from a person between 18 and 65 years old who received the Ad26.COV2.S COVID-19 vaccine or a placebo. Sample: peripheral blood, taken in a trial of Ad26.COV2.S vaccine versus placebo. CDR3 protein: CASSRGHEIYYEQYF. The CDR3 DNA follows: TGTGCCAGCAGTCGTGGACACGAAATCTACTACGAGCAGTACTTC.